This passage covers 18 T cell receptor beta chains from one sample sequenced in a study of blood T cell repertoires in COVID-19. Only in-frame clones appear in the TCRdb table, and some are missing; sequencing was by immunoSEQ multiplex PCR. The sample holds about 140,000 clones, 70% to 90% seen once. Sequencing input: PBMCs or T cells enriched from blood (not recorded which). The source is a man aged 45-60 years who had recovered from COVID-19.

The chain recombines TRBV18 with TRBJ1-1, with 8 bases that match TRBD1. J gave up 4 bases and V 0 bases, and 7 bases lay outside the gene matches. CDR3 length equals 16 residues. Germline V lookup: CDR1 KGHSH, CDR2 LQKENI. The CDR3 loop reads CASSPPWTGRGTEAFF. The CDR3 DNA reads as TGTGCCAGCTCACCACCCTGGACAGGGAGGGGCACTGAAGCTTTCTTT.

This clone was counted a single time. The gene calls are TRBV9 and TRBJ2-2, with TRBD2 matching 15 bases. Germline-derived CDR1 and CDR2 are SGDLS and YYNGEE. The CDR3 runs 18 residues. Trimming cost V 3 bases and J 7 bases; bases outside gene matches: 10. CDR3 in DNA: TGTGCCAGCAGCGCTGGACTAGCGGGAGGGCCGGATCACGGGGAGCTGTTTTTT. Its protein is CASSAGLAGGPDHGELFF.

Regarding this clone: Other nucleotide sequences in the sample specify the same CDR3. J is TRBJ2-5 and V is TRBV7-2; TRBD2 matches 8 bases. The CDR3 is 14 residues long. Trimming removed 2 bases from V and 4 bases from J; junction bases left unmatched: 3. Germline values: CDR1 SGHTA, CDR2 FQGNSA. The CDR3 reads CASSLSGRAETQYF. DNA of the CDR3: TGTGCCAGCAGCTTAAGCGGGAGAGCAGAGACCCAGTACTTC.

CDR3 nucleotide sequence: TGTGCCAGCAGCCAAGTCGGCAGGGGGCGGAGAACCCTCCACTTT. Amino acid sequence: CASSQVGRGRRTLHF. The rearrangement joins TRBV14 to TRBJ1-6; 8 bases line up with TRBD1. Per the germline V gene, CDR1 is SGHDN and CDR2 is FVKESK. V lost 1 base to trimming and J lost 14 bases; unmatched junction nucleotides: 10. This CDR3 is built from 15 residues.

The table lists this clone with a count of one. The chain recombines TRBV6-5 with TRBJ1-5, with D possibly being TRBD1 (5 bases). The germline gives CDR1 MNHEY, CDR2 SVGAGI. Trimming removed 4 bases from V and 5 bases from J, with 15 bases in between. This CDR3 spans 15 amino acids. The chain's CDR3 is CASSSLGGADQPQHF. The CDR3 nucleotides are TGTGCCAGCAGTTCCTTAGGAGGGGCCGATCAGCCCCAGCATTTT.

V usage is TRBV30 and J usage is TRBJ2-2; D is unclear. The ends were cut back, 1 base at V and 6 bases at J, with 12 bases in the middle. The CDR3 runs to 14 residues. The germline CDR1 and CDR2 sequences are GTSNPN and SVGIG (reference sequence). The CDR3 sequence is CAWSGDEVAGELFF. The CDR3 region has the DNA TGTGCCTGGAGTGGTGATGAGGTTGCCGGGGAGCTGTTTTTT.

The chain employs TRBV15 and TRBJ2-1, with 7 bases identical to TRBD2. The CDR3 runs to 14 residues. V lost 8 bases, J lost 2 bases, and 6 bases stayed unmatched. Germline V gene sequence: CDR1 LNHNV, CDR2 YYDKDF (reference sequence). The CDR3 reads CATRTGTTYNEQFF. CDR3 DNA sequence: TGTGCCACCCGGACGGGGACTACCTACAATGAGCAGTTCTTC.

The chain couples TRBV10-3 to TRBJ2-3, with TRBD2 matching 9 bases. The V gene end was trimmed by 5 bases and the J gene end by 0 bases; junction bases not matched to a gene: 24. The germline V gene has CDR1 ENHRY and CDR2 SYGVKD. CDR3 size: 22 residues. CDR3 sequence: CAISPLSRGGASGDLSTDTQYF. In nucleotides, the CDR3 is TGTGCCATCAGTCCCCTCAGTAGGGGGGGGGCTAGCGGGGACCTAAGCACAGATACGCAGTATTTT.

The chain combines TRBV28 with TRBJ2-3; TRBD2 might be the D (5 bases). The V gene lost 5 bases and the J gene lost 1 base, with 19 bases spanning the gap. The CDR3 runs to 17 residues. CDR1 and CDR2 from the germline V gene are MDHEN and SYDVKM. CDR3 coding DNA: TGTGCCAGCAGTCCTGGTTGGTTGGGAGTAGGCACAGATACGCAGTATTTT. Translation: CASSPGWLGVGTDTQYF.

The chain carries TRBV3-1 (or the pseudogene TRBV3-2) and TRBJ1-6; 7 nucleotides line up with TRBD1. Germline V CDR1 and CDR2: LGHDT, YNNKEL (reference sequence). V dropped 2 bases and J dropped 7; count of bases not matched to a gene: 8. The CDR3 totals 16 residues. The CDR3 DNA is TGTGCCAGCAGCCAAACCTCCGGGACAGCAAATTCACCCCTCCACTTT. As protein: CASSQTSGTANSPLHF.

This chain connects TRBV28 to TRBJ1-2; 8 bases agree with TRBD1. The trim removed 3 bases at V and 7 bases at J, leaving 10 bases unmatched. This CDR3 contains 15 residues. Looked up from germline, CDR1 is MDHEN and CDR2 is SYDVKM. The DNA of the CDR3 is TGTGCCAGCAGTTTCCCGACAGGGGTTGGGGTTGGCTACACCTTC. This sequence encodes CASSFPTGVGVGYTF.

The chain is built from TRBV2 and TRBJ1-1; 9 positions match TRBD1. After removal of 5 bases from V and 4 bases from J, the junction contained 5 bases not matched to a gene. Per the germline V gene, CDR1 is SNHLY and CDR2 is FYNNEI. CDR3 size: 14 residues. The CDR3 sequence: CASSRGQGSTEAFF. CDR3 coding DNA: TGTGCCAGCAGTCGTGGACAGGGGAGCACTGAAGCTTTCTTT.

The chain couples TRBV15 to TRBJ2-7, with 11 bases matching TRBD1. The J segment lost 7 bases and the V segment lost 3 bases, leaving 2 bases of the junction unmatched. The CDR3 has 13 residues. Germline CDR1 LNHNV, CDR2 YYDKDF (reference sequence). Here the CDR3 reads CATSRGQGGEQYF. In DNA form, the CDR3 reads TGTGCCACCAGCAGGGGACAGGGGGGAGAGCAGTACTTC. Full variable domain (outside the CDR3, taken from reference TRBV15 and TRBJ2-7): DAMVIQNPRYQVTQFGKPVTLSCSQTLNHNVMYWYQQKSSQAPKLLFHYYDKDFNNEADTPDNFQSRRPNTSFCFLDIRSPGLGDTAMYLCATSRGQGGEQYFGPGTRLTVT.

The chain has TRBV9 and TRBJ2-3, with D possibly TRBD2 on 6 matching bases. CDR3 length equals 13 residues. V was shortened by 3 bases and J by 6 bases, with 11 bases between the two germline ends. Germline CDR1 SGDLS, CDR2 YYNGEE. CDR3 loop: CASSGGVVDTQYF. The CDR3 nucleotides are TGTGCCAGCAGCGGGGGGGTGGTGGATACGCAGTATTTT.

The rearrangement joins TRBV30 to TRBJ1-1, with D perhaps matching TRBD1 (5 bases). Trimming stripped 3 bases from V and 3 bases from J, with 11 bases between. Germline values: CDR1 GTSNPN, CDR2 SVGIG (reference sequence). The CDR3 sequence is 13 residues long. CDR3 residues: CAWRFRGYTEAFF. The CDR3 nucleotides are TGTGCCTGGAGGTTTAGGGGTTACACTGAAGCTTTCTTT.

V and J are TRBV9 and TRBJ1-5; D uncertain. CDR1 is SGDLS and CDR2 is YYNGEE in the germline V gene. Trimming shortened V by 4 bases and J by 0 bases, and 11 bases separated the two germline ends. The CDR3 runs to 15 residues. CDR3 nucleotide sequence: TGTGCCAGCAGCCTTGAGCGGCGTAGCAATCAGCCCCAGCATTTT. It is translated as CASSLERRSNQPQHF. Together with reference TRBV9 and TRBJ1-5, the CDR3 gives the full variable domain: DSGVTQTPKHLITATGQRVTLRCSPRSGDLSVYWYQQSLDQGLQFLIQYYNGEERAKGNILERFSAQQFPDLHSELNLSSLELGDSALYFCASSLERRSNQPQHFGDGTRLSIL.

J is TRBJ1-2 and V is TRBV7-9, with 8 bases lining up with TRBD1. In germline, CDR1 is SEHNR, CDR2 FQNEAQ (reference sequence). The CDR3 extends over 16 amino acids. J gave up 8 bases and V 1 base, and 12 bases lay outside the gene matches. The DNA of the CDR3 is TGTGCCAGCAGCTTAGGTGGACAGGGTGAGGTGCGGGGCTACACCTTC. This gives the protein CASSLGGQGEVRGYTF.

V is TRBV11-2 and J is TRBJ1-4, with no clear D. CDR3 length equals 16 residues. In germline, CDR1 is SGHAT, CDR2 FQNNGV. V dropped 5 bases and J dropped 0 bases, with 13 bases sitting between them. CDR3 region: CASSPGGSATNEKLFF. The CDR3 DNA follows: TGTGCCAGCAGCCCAGGAGGTTCTGCAACTAATGAAAAACTGTTTTTT.